The 13 T cell receptor beta chains below come from one sample, sequenced in a study of post-analysis software for immune sequencing data. General observations from the study: The study found TRBV5-6, TRBV5-1 and TRBV20-1 among about five TRBV segments more frequent in patients than controls.

These receptors' antigens are unknown. Researchers reported that TCR beta cDNA libraries carried unique molecular identifiers. MiXCR, run by TCRdb on the PCR reads, gives a single entry per CDR3 protein. The repertoire holds fewer than 600,000 distinct CDR3 sequences, with 40% to 55% as singletons. Source material: blood. Every receptor here comes from a girl between 5 and 17 years old with multiple sclerosis.

This clonotype showed up just once. The chain employs TRBV6-5 and TRBJ1-1; TRBD1 aligns across 7 bases. The CDR3 has 15 amino acids. CDR1 and CDR2 (germline): MNHEY, SVGAGI. V gave up 6 bases and J gave up 1 base; unmatched junction bases: 8. The DNA for the CDR3 is TGTGCCAGCAGGGGGGGACAGCCCAGGAACACTGAAGCTTTCTTT. Its translation: CASRGGQPRNTEAFF.

This rearrangement joins TRBV12-3 or TRBV12-4 to TRBJ2-1, with 7 bases aligning to TRBD2. There are 16 residues in the CDR3. J was trimmed by 7 bases and V by 3 bases; bases with no gene match: 12. In DNA, the CDR3 is TGTGCCAGCAGTTTGTCCCCGGCTAGCGGAGTGAATGAGCAGTTCTTC. Translating it yields CASSLSPASGVNEQFF.

The chain recombines TRBV12-3 or TRBV12-4 with TRBJ1-2; 7 bases match TRBD1. This CDR3 contains 14 residues. Germline trimming cut 4 bases from V and 2 bases from J; bases unmatched to any gene: 4. CDR3: CASSSGQQNYGYTF. The CDR3 nucleotides read TGTGCCAGCAGTTCGGGACAGCAGAACTATGGCTACACCTTC.

For the CDR3, the DNA is TGTGCCAGCTCACCCAACGCGGGTGACAGGGACTATGGCTACACCTTC. Translation gives CASSPNAGDRDYGYTF. V gene TRBV18 combines with J gene TRBJ1-2; 7 bases agree with TRBD1. Germline CDR1 is KGHSH and CDR2 is LQKENI. The CDR3 has 16 amino acids. With V trimmed by 3 bases and J by 3 bases, 10 bases remained unmatched.

This clonotype was detected only a few times. The genes are TRBV20-1 and TRBJ2-1; 7 bases map to TRBD2. The length of the CDR3 is 12 residues. Per the germline V gene, CDR1 is DFQATT and CDR2 is SNEGSKA (reference sequence). V was clipped by 3 bases and J by 7 bases; unmatched bases: 3. The CDR3 is CSASGRRNEQFF. The CDR3, as DNA: TGCAGTGCTAGCGGGAGGCGAAATGAGCAGTTCTTC.

The CDR3 DNA sequence: TGTGCCAGCAGCTTGGTCCGGCTAGCGGCAGTCAAAAACATTCAGTACTTC. Translated, it gives CASSLVRLAAVKNIQYF. The rearrangement links TRBV5-8 to TRBJ2-4, with TRBD2 identical over 7 bases. This CDR3 has 17 residues. From germline, CDR1 is SGHTS and CDR2 YDEGEE. The trim removed 0 bases at V and 3 bases at J, leaving 9 bases unmatched. The full variable domain, with the rest looked up from reference TRBV5-8 and TRBJ2-4, is EAGVTQSPTHLIKTRGQQATLRCSPISGHTSVYWYQQALGLGLQFLLWYDEGEERNRGNFPPRFSGRQFPNYSSELNVNALELEDSALYLCASSLVRLAAVKNIQYFGAGTRLSVL.

The rearrangement joins TRBV5-5 to TRBJ2-5, with D perhaps being TRBD1 or TRBD2 (5 bases each). CDR3 length: 17 residues. Trimming took off 7 bases at V and 0 bases at J, with 22 bases between the two ends. The germline V gene encodes CDR1 SGHKS and CDR2 YYEKEE (reference sequence). The CDR3 coding sequence is TGTGCCAGCGGGACCAGGCCGGGGCCTCCAGACCAAGAGACCCAGTACTTC. Translation: CASGTRPGPPDQETQYF.

This clonotype occurred many times. V and J are TRBV2 and TRBJ1-2; no firm D call. Germline V gives CDR1 SNHLY, CDR2 FYNNEI. The CDR3 runs 15 residues. Trimming pared 1 base from V and 1 base from J, leaving 10 bases between. CDR3: CASSEDPVLNYGYTF. The CDR3 DNA follows: TGTGCCAGCAGTGAAGATCCAGTCCTTAACTATGGCTACACCTTC. Full variable domain (missing parts from reference TRBV2 and TRBJ1-2): EPEVTQTPSHQVTQMGQEVILRCVPISNHLYFYWYRQILGQKVEFLVSFYNNEISEKSEIFDDQFSVERPDGSNFTLKIRSTKLEDSAMYFCASSEDPVLNYGYTFGSGTRLTVV.

This rearrangement joins TRBV3-1 to TRBJ1-1; perhaps TRBD1 as D (6 bases). Trimming pared 1 base from V and 5 bases from J, leaving 8 bases between. Looked up from germline, CDR1 is LGHDT and CDR2 is YNNKEL (reference sequence). CDR3 length: 13 residues. CDR3 DNA sequence: TGTGCCAGCAGCCAAGGCAGGGGTACTGAAGCTTTCTTT. Protein: CASSQGRGTEAFF.

This chain links TRBV20-1 with TRBJ1-5; 9 nucleotides match TRBD1. This CDR3 region has 17 residues. V was clipped by 5 bases and J by 0 bases; unmatched bases: 11. CDR1 and CDR2 from the germline V gene are DFQATT and SNEGSKA (reference sequence). In nucleotides, the CDR3 is TGCAGTGCTCGTGGGGACAGGGAATTCATTAGCAATCAGCCCCAGCATTTT. Translation gives CSARGDREFISNQPQHF.

V is TRBV12-3 or TRBV12-4 and J is TRBJ2-5, with 11 bases matching TRBD2. CDR3 length: 14 residues. The V and J ends lost 7 bases and 6 bases, in that order; junction bases with no gene match: 7. The chain's CDR3 is CASTVLAGDKTQYF. In nucleotides, the CDR3 is TGTGCCAGCACCGTACTAGCGGGAGACAAGACCCAGTACTTC.

This rearrangement joins TRBV6-6 to TRBJ2-7; 10 bases agree with TRBD1. The trim removed 2 bases at V and 6 bases at J, leaving 7 bases unmatched. The CDR3 has 15 amino acids. From germline, CDR1 is MNHNY and CDR2 SVGAGI (reference sequence). CDR3: CASSYPGQGGGEQYF. The CDR3 coding sequence is TGTGCCAGCAGTTACCCCGGACAGGGGGGAGGCGAGCAGTACTTC.

The chain recombines TRBV5-1 with TRBJ2-7; 7 positions agree with TRBD1. The germline V gene has CDR1 SGHRS and CDR2 YFSETQ. CDR3 length: 14 residues. V gave up 3 bases and J gave up 5 bases; unmatched junction bases: 8. The CDR3 DNA reads as TGCGCCAGCAGCTCGCTACAGGGGACCCACGAGCAGTACTTC. The encoded protein is CASSSLQGTHEQYF.